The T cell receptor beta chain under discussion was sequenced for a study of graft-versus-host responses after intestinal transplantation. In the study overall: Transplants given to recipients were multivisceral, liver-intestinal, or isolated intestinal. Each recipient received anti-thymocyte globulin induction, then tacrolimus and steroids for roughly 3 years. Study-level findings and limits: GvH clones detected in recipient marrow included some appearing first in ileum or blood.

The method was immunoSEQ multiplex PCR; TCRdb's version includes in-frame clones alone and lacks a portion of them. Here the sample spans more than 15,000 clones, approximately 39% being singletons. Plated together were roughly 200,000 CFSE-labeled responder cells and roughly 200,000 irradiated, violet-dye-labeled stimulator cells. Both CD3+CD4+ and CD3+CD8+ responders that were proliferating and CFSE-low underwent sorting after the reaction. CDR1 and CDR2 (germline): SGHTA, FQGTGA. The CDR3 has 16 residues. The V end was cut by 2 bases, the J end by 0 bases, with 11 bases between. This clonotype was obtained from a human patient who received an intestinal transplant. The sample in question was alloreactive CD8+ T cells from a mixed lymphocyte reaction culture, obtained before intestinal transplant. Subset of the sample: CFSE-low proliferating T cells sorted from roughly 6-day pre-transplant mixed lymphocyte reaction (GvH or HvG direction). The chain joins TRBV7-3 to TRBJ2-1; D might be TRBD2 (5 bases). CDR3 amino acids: CASSLGGASSYNEQFF. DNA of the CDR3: TGTGCCAGCAGCTTAGGAGGCGCAAGCTCCTACAATGAGCAGTTCTTC.